This T cell receptor beta chain is drawn from a study of T cell repertoires in cytomegalovirus infection. Overall study context: Signatures in public TCR beta sequences pointed to both CMV infection and matching HLA type. Study observations and caveats: People with CMV and the relevant HLA were identified by cumulative public TCR beta family frequency. HLA-C-restricted CMV clonotypes gave the most frequent clonotype in two of eight donors.

TCRdb recomputed calls from the reads with MiXCR, one row per CDR3 protein. The top ten clones hold approximately 4.6% of a sample with 150,000 to 200,000 distinct CDR3 sequences, roughly 9% of them seen once. Germline values: CDR1 SGHVS, CDR2 FNYEAQ. The CDR3 extends over 15 amino acids. J was trimmed by 2 bases and V by 7 bases; bases with no gene match: 4. About this clonotype: Its antigen is currently unknown.

Sequences were obtained from PBMCs. The clonotype comes from a human donor in good health (CMV status not recorded). Some clones in this sample may be carry-over from other donors' samples. The V and J genes are TRBV7-6 and TRBJ1-6; 8 bases are a match to TRBD1. CDR3 loop: CASTTGGAYNSPLHF. CDR3 nucleotides: TGTGCCAGCACCACAGGGGGAGCCTATAATTCACCCCTCCACTTT. Full variable domain (rest looked up from reference TRBV7-6 and TRBJ1-6): GAGVSQSPRYKVTKRGQDVALRCDPISGHVSLYWYRQALGQGPEFLTYFNYEAQQDKSGLPNDRFSAERPEGSISTLTIQRTEQRDSAMYRCASTTGGAYNSPLHFGNGTRLTVT.